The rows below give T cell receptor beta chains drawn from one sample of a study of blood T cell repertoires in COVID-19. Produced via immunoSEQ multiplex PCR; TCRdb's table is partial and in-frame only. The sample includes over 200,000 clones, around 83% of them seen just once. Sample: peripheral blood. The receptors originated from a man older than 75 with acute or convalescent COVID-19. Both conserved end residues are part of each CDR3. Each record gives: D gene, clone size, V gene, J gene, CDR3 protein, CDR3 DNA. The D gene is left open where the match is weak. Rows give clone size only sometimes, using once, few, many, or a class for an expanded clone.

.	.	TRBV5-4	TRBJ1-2	CASSLQGNYGYTF	TGTGCCAGCAGTCTACAGGGAAACTATGGCTACACCTTC
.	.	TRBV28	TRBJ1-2	CASSPGGFTGRYYGYTF	TGTGCCAGCAGTCCGGGGGGGTTTACAGGGCGGTACTATGGCTACACCTTC
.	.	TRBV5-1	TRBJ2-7	CASSSLLSGGTETYEQYF	TGCGCCAGCAGTTCGCTTCTCTCTGGGGGGACGGAAACCTACGAGCAGTACTTC
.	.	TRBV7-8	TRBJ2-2	CASSLTRTANTGELFF	TGTGCCAGCAGCCTTACAAGGACAGCGAACACCGGGGAGCTGTTTTTT
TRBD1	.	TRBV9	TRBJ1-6	CASSATTGGNSPLHF	TGTGCCAGCAGCGCGACCACAGGGGGCAATTCACCCCTCCACTTT
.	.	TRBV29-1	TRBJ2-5	CSVEADQETQYF	TGCAGCGTTGAGGCAGATCAAGAGACCCAGTACTTC
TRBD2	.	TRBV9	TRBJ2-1	CASSSPGTSYNEQFF	TGTGCCAGCAGTTCACCCGGGACTAGCTACAATGAGCAGTTCTTC
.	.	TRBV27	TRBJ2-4	CASSSTVLAKNIQYF	TGTGCCAGCAGTTCGACAGTGCTAGCCAAAAACATTCAGTACTTC
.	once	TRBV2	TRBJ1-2	CATKLGRGYGYTF	TGTGCCACCAAACTCGGACGGGGCTATGGCTACACCTTC
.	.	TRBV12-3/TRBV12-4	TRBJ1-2	CASSILDSYGYTF	TGTGCCAGCAGCATCCTGGACAGCTATGGCTACACCTTC
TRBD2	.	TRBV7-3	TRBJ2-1	CASSSSGTTYNEQFF	TGTGCCAGCAGCTCATCCGGGACTACGTACAATGAGCAGTTCTTC
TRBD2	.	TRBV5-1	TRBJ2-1	CASSSRAGGENNEQFF	TGCGCCAGCAGCTCCCGAGCGGGAGGGGAGAACAATGAGCAGTTCTTC
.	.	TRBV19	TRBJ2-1	CASSTVLGEQFF	TGTGCCAGTAGTACGGTGTTGGGCGAGCAGTTCTTC
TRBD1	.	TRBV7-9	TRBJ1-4	CASSSGQGAGANEKLFF	TGTGCCAGCAGCTCGGGACAGGGGGCCGGGGCTAATGAAAAACTGTTTTTT
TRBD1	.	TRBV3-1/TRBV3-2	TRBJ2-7	CASSPKRGGFYEQYF	TGTGCCAGCAGCCCAAAGCGAGGGGGCTTCTACGAGCAGTACTTC
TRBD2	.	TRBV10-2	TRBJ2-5	CASSMTSGIARETQYF	TGCGCCAGCAGCATGACTAGCGGGATAGCGAGGGAGACCCAGTACTTC
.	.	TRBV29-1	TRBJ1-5	CSVGTGQNQPQHF	TGCAGCGTTGGTACGGGACAAAATCAGCCCCAGCATTTT
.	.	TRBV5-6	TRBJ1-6	CASSLTVGGPYSYNSPLHF	TGTGCCAGCAGCTTGACTGTGGGGGGGCCTTACTCCTATAATTCACCCCTCCACTTT
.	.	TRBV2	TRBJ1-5	CASSPVAHTQPQHF	TGTGCCAGCAGCCCCGTGGCCCACACTCAGCCCCAGCATTTT
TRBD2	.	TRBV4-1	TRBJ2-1	CASSLTRTSGSSYNEQFF	TGCGCCAGCAGCCTCACCCGGACTAGCGGGAGCTCCTACAATGAGCAGTTCTTC
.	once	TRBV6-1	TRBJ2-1	CASSERRGGNNEQFF	TGTGCCAGCAGTGAAAGGAGGGGGGGAAACAATGAGCAGTTCTTC
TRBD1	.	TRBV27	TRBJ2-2	CASSPKLPGQGLAGELFF	TGTGCCAGCAGTCCCAAGCTCCCGGGACAGGGACTCGCCGGGGAGCTGTTTTTT
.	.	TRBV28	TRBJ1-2	CASGAANYGYTF	TGTGCCAGCGGGGCGGCCAACTATGGCTACACCTTC
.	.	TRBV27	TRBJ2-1	CASRPFFAGASSYNEQFF	TGTGCCAGCAGGCCCTTTTTCGCGGGGGCTAGCTCCTACAATGAGCAGTTCTTC
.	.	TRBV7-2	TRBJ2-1	CASSLDSSSYNEQFF	TGTGCCAGCAGCCTCGACTCGAGCTCCTACAATGAGCAGTTCTTC
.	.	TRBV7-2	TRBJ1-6	CASSRDKGETLYNSPLHF	TGTGCCAGCAGCCGGGACAAAGGCGAGACCCTCTATAATTCACCCCTCCACTTT
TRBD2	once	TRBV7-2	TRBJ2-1	CASSLGLALSNEQFF	TGTGCCAGCAGCTTGGGACTAGCGTTGTCCAATGAGCAGTTCTTC
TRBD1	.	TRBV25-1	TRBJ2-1	CASSEQGALNNEQFF	TGTGCCAGCAGTGAACAGGGGGCCTTAAACAATGAGCAGTTCTTC
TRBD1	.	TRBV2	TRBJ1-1	CASSEALVGQEAFF	TGTGCCAGCAGTGAAGCGTTGGTGGGACAGGAAGCTTTCTTT
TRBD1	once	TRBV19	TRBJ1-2	CASSPGTGAQPGYTF	TGTGCCAGTAGTCCCGGGACAGGAGCCCAGCCTGGCTACACCTTC